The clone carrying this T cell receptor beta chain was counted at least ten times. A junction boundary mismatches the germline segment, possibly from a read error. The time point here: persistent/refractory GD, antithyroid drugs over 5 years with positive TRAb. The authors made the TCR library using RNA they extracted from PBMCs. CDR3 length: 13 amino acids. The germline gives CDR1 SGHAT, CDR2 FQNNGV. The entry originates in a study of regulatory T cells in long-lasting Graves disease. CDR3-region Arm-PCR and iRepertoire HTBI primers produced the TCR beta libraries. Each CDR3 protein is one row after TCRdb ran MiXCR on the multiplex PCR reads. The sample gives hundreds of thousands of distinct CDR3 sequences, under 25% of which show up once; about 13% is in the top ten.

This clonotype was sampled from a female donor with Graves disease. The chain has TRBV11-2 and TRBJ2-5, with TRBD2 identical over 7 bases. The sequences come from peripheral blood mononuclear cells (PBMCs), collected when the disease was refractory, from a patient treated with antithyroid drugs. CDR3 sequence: CASRLAGGETQYF. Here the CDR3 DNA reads TGTGCCAGCAGATTAGCGGGCGGAGAGACCCAGTACTTC.